This entry lists 15 T cell receptor beta chains sequenced from one sample in a study of T-cell memory formation after mild COVID-19. TCRdb used MiXCR to reprocess the 5' RACE reads, holding one entry per CDR3 protein. The sample includes fewer than 250,000 distinct CDR3 sequences, more than 25% seen only once; the top ten take roughly 11%. Sequencing was performed on PBMCs or a T cell subset sorted from them (not recorded which). The receptors derive from an adult woman who had mild COVID-19 (a few samples of this study predate the infection). Cell type and time point are not known.

The CDR3 DNA reads as TGTGCCAGCAGACTAGCGGGGGGGGTTCCACAGTTCTTC. Its protein is CASRLAGGVPQFF. V gene TRBV12-3 or TRBV12-4 combines with J gene TRBJ2-1; TRBD2 aligns across 13 bases. V was pared by 6 bases and J by 13 bases, with 6 bases of the junction left unmatched. This CDR3 region has 13 residues.

This clonotype has just a few counts. V and J are TRBV7-2 and TRBJ2-7; TRBD1 matches 8 bases. Germline values: CDR1 SGHTA, CDR2 FQGNSA. The CDR3 spans 14 residues. Trimming took 8 bases from V and 7 from J; bases not matched to a gene: 13. The chain's CDR3 is CASAAGTGSREQYF. CDR3 nucleotides: TGTGCCAGCGCGGCTGGGACAGGATCGAGAGAGCAGTACTTC.

The CDR3 sequence: CASSGTGGSTDTQYF. The CDR3 coding sequence is TGTGCCAGCAGTGGCACAGGGGGCAGCACAGATACGCAGTATTTT. V is TRBV6-2 or TRBV6-3 and J is TRBJ2-3, with 9 bases that match TRBD1. The CDR3 length is 15 residues. Germline CDR1 is MNHEY and CDR2 is SVGEGT. After removal of 5 bases from V and 0 bases from J, the junction contained 3 bases not matched to a gene.

The rearrangement joins TRBV12-3 or TRBV12-4 to TRBJ2-5; 12 positions match TRBD2. The CDR3 has 17 amino acids. After removal of 6 bases from V and 2 bases from J, the junction contained 10 bases not matched to a gene. For the CDR3, the DNA is TGTGCCAGCAGCCTCGGACTAGCGGGGACCCTGCAAGAGACCCAGTACTTC. Its protein product is CASSLGLAGTLQETQYF.

This clonotype was detected a few times. The rearrangement joins TRBV11-1 to TRBJ2-7; the D gene is possibly TRBD2 (6 bases). V was pared by 5 bases and J by 0 bases, with 11 bases between. The length of the CDR3 is 14 residues. The germline gives CDR1 SGHAT, CDR2 FQDESV (reference sequence). This chain's CDR3 is CASSQVGSSYEQYF. The CDR3 region has the DNA TGTGCCAGCAGCCAAGTCGGGAGCTCCTACGAGCAGTACTTC.

The gene calls are TRBV11-2 and TRBJ2-1; 8 bases match TRBD2. Trimming cost V 1 base and J 9 bases; bases outside gene matches: 11. This CDR3 has 16 residues. Germline V gene data show CDR1 as SGHAT and CDR2 as FQNNGV. The CDR3, as DNA: TGTGCCAGCAGCTTAGCCTGGATAGCGGGAAAAGGTGAGCAGTTCTTC. Translated: CASSLAWIAGKGEQFF.

This clonotype was counted a single time. The gene calls are TRBV5-6 and TRBJ2-2; D is uncertain. The germline gives CDR1 SGHDT, CDR2 YYEEEE. CDR3 length: 14 residues. V was trimmed by 2 bases and J by 9 bases, leaving 14 bases between them. The CDR3 bases are TGTGCCAGCAGCTTAAGGGCCCCCAAAAGGGAGCTGTTTTTT. This gives the protein CASSLRAPKRELFF. Using reference TRBV5-6 and TRBJ2-2 for the parts outside the CDR3, the full variable domain is DAGVTQSPTHLIKTRGQQVTLRCSPKSGHDTVSWYQQALGQGPQFIFQYYEEEERQRGNFPDRFSGHQFPNYSSELNVNALLLGDSALYLCASSLRAPKRELFFGEGSRLTVL.

Many counts were recorded for this clonotype. This sequence joins TRBV5-1 and TRBJ2-2, with D uncertain. Trimming took 4 bases from V and 1 from J, leaving 8 bases between them. The CDR3 extends over 14 amino acids. Looked up from germline, CDR1 is SGHRS and CDR2 is YFSETQ. The CDR3 DNA reads as TGCGCCAGCAGCCCAGGAATGAACACCGGGGAGCTGTTTTTT. This encodes CASSPGMNTGELFF.

This clonotype was seen once. CDR3 protein: CASSSQGVSSYGYTF. CDR3 DNA sequence: TGTGCCAGCAGCTCACAGGGTGTCTCTAGCTATGGCTACACCTTC. The chain is built from TRBV11-3 and TRBJ1-2; weak D call: TRBD1 (6 bases). The CDR3 is 15 residues long. V was shortened by 4 bases and J by 4 bases, with 16 bases between the two germline ends. Germline V gene sequence: CDR1 SGHNT, CDR2 YENEEA.

This clonotype was detected once. The chain links TRBV12-3 or TRBV12-4 to TRBJ1-2; D gene uncertain. V was pared by 5 bases and J by 8 bases, with 9 bases between. The CDR3 is 11 amino acids. For the CDR3, the DNA is TGTGCCAGCAGTCTCAAAAGCGGCTACACCTTC. It encodes CASSLKSGYTF.

This clonotype was counted only a few times. The chain uses TRBV14 and TRBJ2-5; D may be TRBD1 (5 bases). V shed 1 base and J shed 3 bases, with 12 bases lying between them. The CDR3 consists of 15 residues. From germline, CDR1 is SGHDN and CDR2 FVKESK. The CDR3 loop reads CASSQGRQRKETQYF. The CDR3 DNA reads as TGTGCCAGCAGCCAAGGAAGACAGAGAAAAGAGACCCAGTACTTC.

The rearrangement uses TRBV7-3 and TRBJ1-1; D is unresolved. V was clipped by 6 bases and J by 1 base, with 9 bases between them. Per germline, CDR1 SGHTA and CDR2 FQGTGA. This CDR3 contains 13 residues. CDR3 amino acids: CASSFNENTEAFF. CDR3 DNA: TGTGCCAGCAGTTTCAACGAGAACACTGAAGCTTTCTTT. Variable domain in full (rest from reference TRBV7-3 and TRBJ1-1): GAGVSQTPSNKVTEKGKYVELRCDPISGHTALYWYRQSLGQGPEFLIYFQGTGAADDSGLPNDRFFAVRPEGSVSTLKIQRTERGDSAVYLCASSFNENTEAFFGQGTRLTVV.

This clonotype occurred a few times. In DNA, the CDR3 is TGTGCCAGCAACTTACCGGCAGCGTACGAGCAGTACTTC. Its translation is CASNLPAAYEQYF. This chain uses TRBV12-3 or TRBV12-4 with TRBJ2-7; D remains unclear. The CDR3 sequence is 13 residues long. V was shortened by 7 bases and J by 4 bases, with 14 bases between the two germline ends.

This clonotype was seen many times. This chain uses TRBV28 with TRBJ2-3, with no clear D. The CDR3 spans 16 residues. The ends were cut back, 4 bases at V and 5 bases at J, with 19 bases in the middle. Germline V gene data show CDR1 as MDHEN and CDR2 as SYDVKM. The CDR3 loop is CASSSQVASSLDTQYF. CDR3 in DNA: TGTGCCAGCAGTTCCCAGGTTGCTAGTTCATTAGATACGCAGTATTTT.

A few counts support this clonotype. The rearrangement uses TRBV6-6 and TRBJ1-2; no definite D call. CDR1 MNHNY and CDR2 SVGAGI come from the germline V gene (reference sequence). Trimming took 2 bases from V and 3 from J, leaving 10 bases between them. This CDR3 is 14 amino acids long. In DNA form, the CDR3 reads TGTGCCAGCAGTTACGTGGGAACCCACTATGGCTACACCTTC. Its translation is CASSYVGTHYGYTF.